The present entry profiles one T cell receptor beta chain with its context. This clone has a single count. Its antigen is not yet known. One base away there is no much larger clone; base qualities are not given. In total, roughly 710 healthy bone marrow donors made up the cohort. Cohort members were all nominally healthy when sampled, although unrecorded immune exposures were likely present. The donor was CMV seropositive and belonged to the group of a few hundred seropositive cohort members. Each donor provided a peripheral blood sample, and peripheral blood mononuclear cells were used for TCR beta sequencing. Genomic DNA was extracted from the blood cell samples with the Qiagen DNeasy Blood Extraction Kit. This specimen belongs to a study of cytomegalovirus exposure and HLA in healthy donors (dated by TCRdb to the late 2010s). In terms of the full investigation: According to an earlier analysis of around 600 of the donors, about 179 million T cells yielded some 110 million unique TCR beta sequences and about 300 Gb of sequence data. Roughly 300 gigabases of sequencing data and around 85 million unique TCR sequences made up an early release that covered several hundred HLA-typed donors. Of the roughly 430 genotyped donors, roughly 85% fell in the genetic ancestry cluster associated with self-reported Caucasian donors. The study aimed to test whether cataloging public T cell receptors could reveal signatures of past pathogen exposure. Using immunosequencing, the study profiled T cell repertoires from 666 subjects and related those repertoires to cytomegalovirus serostatus. In addition to the first cohort of 666 subjects, a separate validation cohort of approximately 110 different subjects was used. High-throughput TCR immunosequencing, statistical association of individual TCRs with disease status, and machine learning were combined to predict cytomegalovirus infection status. To study patterns of TCR occurrence, a later analysis re-analyzed previously published TCR beta repertoires from under 750 donors and added high-resolution HLA genotyping. The later analysis used no new phenotypic data to find candidate immune exposures, relying instead on TCR beta sequences and their occurrence across donors. To decide whether each TCR beta V gene segment behaved as functional or pseudogenic, an earlier analysis of 587 of the donors relied on high-throughput TCR beta sequencing. Donor age, sex, ethnicity and CMV serostatus were compiled alongside the repertoire data. A later genetic analysis took genome-wide SNP genotypes for about 55% of the 666 donors and used that subset as a discovery cohort. All discovery cohort repertoires had been generated on a single sequencing platform. HLA typing included class I and class II loci at four-digit resolution. Typing coverage varied by locus: about 620-640 donors for A, B, C, DRB1 and DQB1; 500 to 550 for DQA1; approximately 610 for DPA1; about 450 for DPB1. About 5 DR-DQ haplotypes were handled as single units for association and clustering, since linkage in the cohort was strong. On average, around 230,000 unique TCR beta nucleotide sequences were sequenced per donor among a few hundred genotyped donors of the cohort, with around 19% of those sequences being non-productive.

The library was generated by the immunoSEQ multiplex PCR assay. A mixture of 60 forward primers for TCR Vbeta segments and 13 reverse primers for TCR Jbeta segments was used in the multiplex PCR. A multiplex PCR assay on genomic DNA amplified the CDR3 region of rearranged TCR beta genes. Amplified TCR beta libraries were sequenced as 87-base-pair reads on the Illumina HiSeq System. The study's processing was this. A later analysis tallied tens of millions of unique TCR beta chains across the 610 or so repertoires, and around 10 million of those chains were shared by two or more donors. Raw reads were error-corrected and collapsed into unique sequences with a nearest-neighbor algorithm that merged closely related sequences to remove PCR and sequencing errors. V, D and J gene segments were assigned by aligning CDR3 sequences to IMGT reference sequences. For a sequence to be retained, at least a six-nucleotide match to both a V gene segment and a J gene segment was required. Rearrangements were classified as productive when the CDR3 lacked stop codons and remained in frame with V and J, and all other rearrangements were classified as non-productive. Following IMGT convention, CDR3 was defined as the stretch from the second conserved V-encoded cysteine up to the conserved J-encoded phenylalanine. Sequences without an unambiguous match to a single V gene segment were excluded from the earlier analysis of about 630 of the donors. In an earlier analysis of several hundred of the donors, a V segment was called functional when productive rearrangements were above 56.7%, and segregating when the standard deviation between donors exceeded 5%. A statistical classification framework was developed to diagnose cytomegalovirus status using the catalog of TCR beta chain sequences. In a later analysis, V and J genes were assigned by comparing TCR nucleotide sequences against IMGT/GENE-DB human TR gene sequences. In a later analysis, CDR3 sequences and most-parsimonious VDJ recombination scenarios were assigned using the TCRdist pipeline. In a later analysis, each TCR beta chain was defined by its CDR3 amino acid sequence together with its V-gene family, and reads lacking a unique V-gene family were excluded. A later analysis removed 592 highly shared, low-generation-probability nucleotide sequences to deal with suspected cross-contamination and a sequencing artifact. In a later analysis, a clonal expansion index for each public chain was calculated from normalized within-repertoire ranks of inferred template counts. Generation probabilities in a later analysis came from a VDJ recombination model fitted to out-of-frame rearrangements, and those results were checked against IGoR. In a later analysis, hypergeometric tests were used to score TCR-TCR, TCR-HLA and TCR-CMV co-occurrence, with a repertoire-size bias correction applied to TCR pairs. False discovery rates were estimated in a later analysis by permuting HLA or CMV assignments 20 times. In a later analysis, co-occurring TCRs were grouped using DBSCAN, and TCRdist sequence similarity was added for clustering within HLA-allele-positive subsets. Repertoires with fewer than 30,000 or more than 120,000 public chains, plus five repertoires with anomalous nucleotide sharing, were excluded from co-occurrence clustering. Here the immuneACCESS table is served through TCRdb, limited to in-frame sequences with V and J called. Missing clones are a known gap in these copies; in checked studies unresolved V genes cover under half, and the rest lacks a known reason. The DNA gave D and trimming, while V, J and clone size come from that table. Here the sample has 110,000 to 150,000 clones; around 80% occur a single time. The ten largest account for under 10% of the sample.

Study-level results and caveats: A few of the identified cytomegalovirus-associated TCR beta chains were confirmed in vitro to be specific for cytomegalovirus antigens. Assigning TCR associations to individual alleles was difficult when HLA alleles, especially DR and DQ, strongly co-occurred. The authors suggested that the approach could potentially be extended to other disease states and immunological phenotypes. While some public TCRs were present in many individuals, most TCR sequences turned up only very rarely across donors. In the study, 150 to 200 TCR beta chains were listed as associated with cytomegalovirus. Because HLA typing was missing for some donors at each locus, association tests included only the typed subset. A further reported finding was that TCR beta sequences accurately predicted the HLA-A and HLA-B alleles for most subjects in the first cohort. A later genetic analysis associated a missense DCLRE1C variant with V-gene and J-gene trimming of TCR beta chains, and an independent cohort replicated the association. The presence/absence analyses assumed that sequencing depth was roughly uniform across donors, and that assumption may not be true. In a later analysis, HLA-associated TCR beta chains were found to be more clonally expanded and to have lower generation probabilities than equally common non-associated chains. According to a later analysis, most CMV-associated TCR beta chains appeared to be HLA-restricted, and the HLA associations seemed to be driven largely by CMV exposure. CMV serostatus was the only immune exposure information available for the cohort. In an earlier analysis of some 540 of the donors, most TCR beta V segments appeared in productive rearrangements about 87% or about 30% of the time, broadly matching IMGT annotations. A later analysis found that TCR association rates varied across HLA loci, with DRB1 alleles showing the most associated TCRs and HLA-C alleles the fewest. Specific HLA alleles were associated with over 15,000 TCR beta sequences at a false discovery rate of 0.05 in a later analysis. Several of the top co-occurrence clusters appeared to be linked to parvovirus B19, influenza, CMV and Epstein-Barr virus, according to a later analysis. Linkage disequilibrium might explain the correlated functional status among segregating V segments, but an unknown experimental factor could not be ruled out. The sequencing pipeline was judged likely to have produced a cluster of highly shared sequence variants as a technical artifact. Compared with the approximately 600-donor mean, donors in an Asian-associated ancestry cluster had fewer N-insertions in productive TCRs, according to a later genetic analysis. The earlier analysis of a few hundred of the donors excluded 15 to 20 rarely observed V segments, including chromosome 9 orphons, because counts were too low. In both the original and validation cohorts, the classifier was reported to diagnose cytomegalovirus status with high specificity and sensitivity. The cohort was sequenced for TCR beta chains only, and without alpha or paired-chain data the features that could be detected were limited.

The clonotype was recovered from a woman aged 60-70 years in good health and CMV-seropositive. Specimen: PBMCs.

The CDR3 reads as follows: CASSLTFSSGNPDTQYF. The sequence in DNA is TGTGCCAGCAGCCTGACATTTTCTAGCGGGAACCCAGATACGCAGTATTTT. This receptor chain uses TRBV7-2 and TRBJ2-3; 9 of the junction bases match TRBD2. The CDR3 holds 17 amino acids from the cysteine to the phenylalanine. Of the read, only the CDR3 DNA is kept; its 51 bases are in frame from base 1. The CDR1 and CDR2 encoded by the germline V gene are SGHTA and FQGNSA. From V the trimming removes 5 bases and from J it removes 4 bases, while the gene matches leave 13 bases of the junction unaccounted for.